The rows below give T cell receptor beta chains drawn from one sample of a study of human CD8 memory T cell subsets. TCRdb recomputed calls from the 5' RACE reads with MiXCR, one row per CDR3 protein. The sample holds about 7,300 distinct CDR3 sequences, under 5% seen once. Sequencing was performed on CD8+ T cells from PBMCs. These receptors all come from a human donor in good health. Each CDR3 is given with its conserved first and last residue. The D gene is left open where the match is weak. Only some rows state a clone size, as once, few, many or a class for expanded clones.

J gene: TRBJ2-1
clone size: medium-sized
D gene: -
V gene: TRBV2
CDR3 DNA: TGTGCCAGCAGTGATCCCGGGGTAGGTGATGAGCAGTTCTTC
CDR3 protein: CASSDPGVGDEQFF

J gene: TRBJ2-7
clone size: many
D gene: TRBD1
V gene: TRBV2
CDR3 DNA: TGTGCCAGCAGTGAAGGACAGGGGAACTCCTACGAGCAGTACTTC
CDR3 protein: CASSEGQGNSYEQYF

J gene: TRBJ2-1
clone size: few
D gene: TRBD2
V gene: TRBV7-6
CDR3 DNA: TGTGCCAGCAGTTCCCTAGCGGGGGGCACGAGCTCCTACAATGAGCAGTTCTTC
CDR3 protein: CASSSLAGGTSSYNEQFF

J gene: TRBJ1-1
clone size: many
D gene: TRBD1
V gene: TRBV19
CDR3 DNA: TGTGCCAGTCGACAGGGATTCACTGAAGCTTTCTTT
CDR3 protein: CASRQGFTEAFF

J gene: TRBJ2-1
clone size: many
D gene: -
V gene: TRBV20-1
CDR3 DNA: TGCAGTGCTAGAGATCTGACAGCCCCTTCGGGTGAGCAGTTCTTC
CDR3 protein: CSARDLTAPSGEQFF

J gene: TRBJ2-1
clone size: -
D gene: TRBD2
V gene: TRBV9
CDR3 DNA: TGTGCCAGCAGCCACCAGACTAGCGGGCAATACAATGAGCAGTTCTTC
CDR3 protein: CASSHQTSGQYNEQFF

J gene: TRBJ2-3
clone size: -
D gene: TRBD2
V gene: TRBV20-1
CDR3 DNA: TGCAGTGCGCCGTGGACTAGCGGGAGGGCAGATACGCAGTATTTT
CDR3 protein: CSAPWTSGRADTQYF

J gene: TRBJ2-2
clone size: many
D gene: -
V gene: TRBV29-1
CDR3 DNA: TGCAGCGCCCTCGGGGAGAACACCGGGGAGCTGTTTTTT
CDR3 protein: CSALGENTGELFF

J gene: TRBJ1-5
clone size: few
D gene: TRBD1
V gene: TRBV6-5
CDR3 DNA: TGTGCCAGCAGTTACTCGAATATCCTAGGAGGGGGCGAAAATCAGCCCCAGCATTTT
CDR3 protein: CASSYSNILGGGENQPQHF

J gene: TRBJ2-5
clone size: many
D gene: -
V gene: TRBV27
CDR3 DNA: TGTGCCAGCAGACTACAGAACCAAGAGACCCAGTACTTC
CDR3 protein: CASRLQNQETQYF

J gene: TRBJ2-7
clone size: many
D gene: TRBD1
V gene: TRBV28
CDR3 DNA: TGTGCCAGCAGTCCATTATCGGGACAGGGCAGGGGCGAGCAGTACTTC
CDR3 protein: CASSPLSGQGRGEQYF

J gene: TRBJ2-2
clone size: many
D gene: TRBD2
V gene: TRBV29-1
CDR3 DNA: TGCAGCGTTGAAGAGGAGGTATTACGGGGGGACACCGGGGAGCTGTTTTTT
CDR3 protein: CSVEEEVLRGDTGELFF

J gene: TRBJ2-3
clone size: many
D gene: TRBD1
V gene: TRBV6-4
CDR3 DNA: TGTGCCAGCAGTGACCTGGAAGGACAGGGCACAGATACGCAGTATTTT
CDR3 protein: CASSDLEGQGTDTQYF

J gene: TRBJ2-1
clone size: many
D gene: TRBD1
V gene: TRBV6-5
CDR3 DNA: TGTGCCAGCAGTTACTCCGGGACAGCGAATGAGCAGTTCTTC
CDR3 protein: CASSYSGTANEQFF

J gene: TRBJ2-2
clone size: -
D gene: -
V gene: TRBV13
CDR3 DNA: TGTGCCAGCAGCCCCGACGGGGGTAGGGGGGAGCTGTTTTTT
CDR3 protein: CASSPDGGRGELFF

J gene: TRBJ2-5
clone size: many
D gene: -
V gene: TRBV6-5
CDR3 DNA: TGTGCCAGCAGTTACTCGGTGGGAGTTGGAGAGACCCAGTACTTC
CDR3 protein: CASSYSVGVGETQYF

J gene: TRBJ2-1
clone size: few
D gene: TRBD1
V gene: TRBV15
CDR3 DNA: TGTGCCACCAGCCTTCTCCCACAGGGGTCCTACAATGAGCAGTTCTTC
CDR3 protein: CATSLLPQGSYNEQFF

J gene: TRBJ2-1
clone size: many
D gene: TRBD1
V gene: TRBV6-1
CDR3 DNA: TGTGCCAGCAGTCCAGGGGGCTCCTACAATGAGCAGTTCTTC
CDR3 protein: CASSPGGSYNEQFF

J gene: TRBJ2-5
clone size: many
D gene: -
V gene: TRBV5-1
CDR3 DNA: TGCGCCAGCAGCCGAGTGCCAGCCGATGGGACCCAGTACTTC
CDR3 protein: CASSRVPADGTQYF

J gene: TRBJ2-1
clone size: many
D gene: TRBD2
V gene: TRBV14
CDR3 DNA: TGTGCCAGCAGCCACTCGGGGCACGAAGGAGGACTAGCGGTCTACAATGAGCAGTTCTTC
CDR3 protein: CASSHSGHEGGLAVYNEQFF

J gene: TRBJ2-4
clone size: few
D gene: -
V gene: TRBV19
CDR3 DNA: TGTGCCAGTAGTCCGGACACGGAGAATCTAGCCAAAAACATTCAGTACTTC
CDR3 protein: CASSPDTENLAKNIQYF

J gene: TRBJ2-2
clone size: many
D gene: -
V gene: TRBV28
CDR3 DNA: TGTGCCAGCAGTTTATTGGGGCGGACCGGGGAGCTGTTTTTT
CDR3 protein: CASSLLGRTGELFF

J gene: TRBJ2-7
clone size: many
D gene: -
V gene: TRBV12-3/TRBV12-4
CDR3 DNA: TGTGCCAGCAGCTCTAGGGTCTGGGACGAGCAGTACTTC
CDR3 protein: CASSSRVWDEQYF

J gene: TRBJ2-2
clone size: -
D gene: -
V gene: TRBV9
CDR3 DNA: TGTGCCAGCAGCTCCCCTCTCGAAAGGGGGGGAGTCGGGGAGCTGTTTTTT
CDR3 protein: CASSSPLERGGVGELFF

J gene: TRBJ2-1
clone size: many
D gene: -
V gene: TRBV11-2
CDR3 DNA: TGTGCCAGCAGCTTTTCGAGGGTGATCCCCTTCAATGAGCAGTTCTTC
CDR3 protein: CASSFSRVIPFNEQFF

J gene: TRBJ2-1
clone size: many
D gene: -
V gene: TRBV27
CDR3 DNA: TGTGCCAGCAGTTTATCAGGGGTCCCCTACAATGAGCAGTTCTTC
CDR3 protein: CASSLSGVPYNEQFF

J gene: TRBJ2-7
clone size: many
D gene: TRBD1
V gene: TRBV5-6
CDR3 DNA: TGTGCCAGCAGCTTCGGACAGGGTAACGACGAGCAGTACTTC
CDR3 protein: CASSFGQGNDEQYF

J gene: TRBJ1-1
clone size: many
D gene: -
V gene: TRBV6-5
CDR3 DNA: TGTGCCAGCAGTTACTCCGATGGGGTTAGGATGAACACTGAAGCTTTCTTT
CDR3 protein: CASSYSDGVRMNTEAFF

J gene: TRBJ2-5
clone size: -
D gene: -
V gene: TRBV7-9
CDR3 DNA: TGTGCCAGCAGCTTACTTCTGGGGGGCGAGACCCAGTACTTC
CDR3 protein: CASSLLLGGETQYF

J gene: TRBJ2-7
clone size: many
D gene: TRBD1
V gene: TRBV7-9
CDR3 DNA: TGTGCCAGCAACTCCGACAGGGGGAACTACGAGCAGTACTTC
CDR3 protein: CASNSDRGNYEQYF

J gene: TRBJ1-1
clone size: many
D gene: -
V gene: TRBV6-5
CDR3 DNA: TGTGCCAGCAGTTACTCCCAGGGCTGGACTGAAGCTTTCTTT
CDR3 protein: CASSYSQGWTEAFF

J gene: TRBJ2-7
clone size: few
D gene: TRBD2
V gene: TRBV10-2
CDR3 DNA: TGCGCCAGCAGCTTCCCGGGACTAGACCTTACCTACGAGCAGTACTTC
CDR3 protein: CASSFPGLDLTYEQYF

J gene: TRBJ1-5
clone size: -
D gene: -
V gene: TRBV4-3
CDR3 DNA: TGCGCCAGCAGCCAAGATTACGGGGTTCCTCAGCCCCAGCATTTT
CDR3 protein: CASSQDYGVPQPQHF

J gene: TRBJ2-7
clone size: few
D gene: -
V gene: TRBV4-1
CDR3 DNA: TGCGCCAGCAGCCAAGGCGCCCAGGAGCCCTACGAGCAGTACTTC
CDR3 protein: CASSQGAQEPYEQYF

J gene: TRBJ2-1
clone size: few
D gene: -
V gene: TRBV6-4
CDR3 DNA: TGTGCCAGCAGCCGGGACCCCGACTACAATGAGCAGTTCTTC
CDR3 protein: CASSRDPDYNEQFF

J gene: TRBJ1-1
clone size: -
D gene: -
V gene: TRBV6-1
CDR3 DNA: TGTGCCAGCAGTCCCAGACTTAACACTGAAGCTTTCTTT
CDR3 protein: CASSPRLNTEAFF

J gene: TRBJ2-7
clone size: -
D gene: -
V gene: TRBV13
CDR3 DNA: TGTGCCAGCAGCTTAAGCGCGGGAACCTACGAGCAGTACTTC
CDR3 protein: CASSLSAGTYEQYF

J gene: TRBJ2-2
clone size: many
D gene: -
V gene: TRBV6-2/TRBV6-3
CDR3 DNA: TGTGCCAGCGCCGAGCCGGGGGACGCCGGGGAGCTGTTTTTT
CDR3 protein: CASAEPGDAGELFF

J gene: TRBJ2-3
clone size: -
D gene: TRBD1
V gene: TRBV14
CDR3 DNA: TGTGCCAGCAGCCAAGCAAAAAGAGTCAGGGGGCCTCGTTCAGATACGCAGTATTTT
CDR3 protein: CASSQAKRVRGPRSDTQYF

J gene: TRBJ2-3
clone size: many
D gene: TRBD2
V gene: TRBV27
CDR3 DNA: TGTGCCAGCAGTAGCAGTCTAGCGGGGTCTAGCACAGATACGCAGTATTTT
CDR3 protein: CASSSSLAGSSTDTQYF

J gene: TRBJ2-7
clone size: many
D gene: -
V gene: TRBV6-5
CDR3 DNA: TGTGCCAGCAAGGAGGGACAGTCAGGGGGTCACGAGCAGTACTTC
CDR3 protein: CASKEGQSGGHEQYF